These 28 T cell receptor beta chains were all obtained from the same sample, sequenced in a study of T-cell reconstitution after alpha-beta-depleted transplantation in children. Preparation of the TCRbeta library used unique molecular identifiers. TCRdb independently ran MiXCR on the PCR reads; one entry per CDR3 protein. The sample gives approximately 430,000 distinct CDR3 sequences, around 15% of which show up once; 25% to 30% is in the top ten. Sequenced here: PBMCs, mostly from graft donor cells, sampled 360 days after TCRalphabeta/CD19-depleted stem cell transplant. These receptors were collected from a boy in the first two years of life who had a stem cell transplant for Wiskott-Aldrich syndrome, so the T cells may come from the graft donor.

In this sample, this clonotype turned up a few times. The rearrangement uses TRBV7-2 and TRBJ1-2; possibly TRBD1 for D (5 bases). The germline V gene has CDR1 SGHTA and CDR2 FQGNSA. The CDR3 is 12 residues long. V lost 3 bases to trimming and J lost 7 bases, with 9 bases between them. The CDR3 reads CASSFRDGGYTF. CDR3 in DNA: TGTGCCAGCAGCTTCCGGGACGGTGGCTACACCTTC.

The chain joins TRBV6-5 to TRBJ2-1; D is perhaps TRBD2 (6 bases). Per germline, CDR1 MNHEY and CDR2 SVGAGI. The V end lost 0 bases, the J end lost 8 bases, and 11 bases lay between the germline ends. The CDR3 loop spans 14 amino acids. CDR3 residues: CASSYSWRGDEQFF. The CDR3 DNA follows: TGTGCCAGCAGTTACTCCTGGCGGGGTGATGAGCAGTTCTTC.

This clonotype was recorded a few times. This sequence joins TRBV24-1 and TRBJ1-1; 8 nucleotides match TRBD1. CDR3 size: 14 residues. The germline V gene has CDR1 KGHDR and CDR2 SFDVKD. J gave up 3 bases and V 8 bases, and 7 bases lay outside the gene matches. This chain's CDR3 is CATTLDRDHTEAFF. The CDR3 DNA follows: TGTGCCACCACTTTGGACAGGGACCACACTGAAGCTTTCTTT.

The J gene is TRBJ2-6, the V gene TRBV29-1; 9 nucleotides line up with TRBD1. The germline gives CDR1 SQVTM, CDR2 ANQGSEA. The CDR3 extends over 16 amino acids. J lost 3 bases, V lost 6 bases, and 9 bases had no gene match. The CDR3 loop reads CSVRQGVRCGANVLTF. In DNA, the CDR3 is TGCAGCGTCCGACAGGGGGTTAGGTGTGGGGCCAACGTCCTGACTTTC.

This clonotype was seen ten or more times. V usage is TRBV29-1 and J usage is TRBJ2-7; D is possibly TRBD1 or TRBD2 (6 bases each). Germline CDR1 is SQVTM and CDR2 is ANQGSEA. The length of the CDR3 is 13 residues. V was clipped by 7 bases and J by 1 base, with 14 bases between them. The CDR3 loop is CSGGAKASYEQYF. The CDR3 nucleotides read TGCAGCGGGGGGGCCAAAGCTTCCTACGAGCAGTACTTC.

This clonotype has a handful of counts. V gene TRBV24-1 combines with J gene TRBJ2-2, with D possibly TRBD1 on 6 matching bases. The length of the CDR3 is 16 residues. Per germline, CDR1 KGHDR and CDR2 SFDVKD. Trimming removed 4 bases at V and 0 bases at J, with 11 bases between. The DNA for the CDR3 is TGTGCCACCAGTGAAAGGGACAACACGAACACCGGGGAGCTGTTTTTT. This codes for CATSERDNTNTGELFF.

This clonotype was recorded a few times. The rearrangement joins TRBV2 to TRBJ1-5; possibly TRBD1 for D (5 bases). CDR1 and CDR2 (germline): SNHLY, FYNNEI. Trimming removed 7 bases from V and 0 bases from J, with 19 bases in between. The CDR3 covers 17 residues. This CDR3 is CASKGQGGSYSNQPQHF. CDR3 bases: TGTGCCAGCAAGGGGCAGGGAGGGTCCTATAGCAATCAGCCCCAGCATTTT.

This clonotype was observed a handful of times. V and J are TRBV5-6 and TRBJ2-1; unclear D gene. Germline V gene data show CDR1 as SGHDT and CDR2 as YYEEEE. The CDR3 consists of 12 residues. With 3 bases removed from V and 8 bases from J, the gap between germline ends came to 9 bases. DNA of the CDR3: TGTGCCAGCAGCTCGAGAAGGCATGAGCAGTTCTTC. Its translation is CASSSRRHEQFF.

This sequence joins TRBV4-1 and TRBJ2-7, with D unclear. The CDR3 consists of 15 residues. Germline V CDR1 and CDR2: MGHRA, YSYEKL. Between the trimmed V and J ends, which lost 1 base and 0 bases, there was a span of 10 bases. The CDR3 DNA reads as TGCGCCAGCAGCCAAGTGGGGTCGGCCTCCTACGAGCAGTACTTC. Protein sequence: CASSQVGSASYEQYF.

A word on this clonotype: This clone may be a read error of a much larger clone one base away. The chain couples TRBV12-3 or TRBV12-4 to TRBJ1-5; the D is unclear. The length of the CDR3 is 14 residues. The chain's CDR3 is CAISLVTVNQPQHF. The DNA for the CDR3 is TGTGCCATCAGTTTAGTAACGGTAAATCAGCCCCAGCATTTT.

This clonotype was seen ten or more times. This chain connects TRBV5-1 to TRBJ2-3; 8 bases map to TRBD2. There are 15 residues in the CDR3. In germline, CDR1 is SGHRS, CDR2 YFSETQ. The V gene end was trimmed by 0 bases and the J gene end by 6 bases; junction bases not matched to a gene: 6. CDR3 sequence: CASSLASGSWDTQYF. The CDR3 DNA sequence: TGCGCCAGCAGCTTGGCCAGCGGGAGTTGGGATACGCAGTATTTT.

This clonotype was detected only a few times. The chain couples TRBV28 to TRBJ2-4; a weak D match, TRBD2 (7 bases). The germline V gene encodes CDR1 MDHEN and CDR2 SYDVKM. The CDR3 is 16 residues long. Trimming removed 2 bases at V and 2 bases at J, with 13 bases between. DNA of the CDR3: TGTGCCAGCAGTTTAAGGGGGGGAAGGACCAAAAACATTCAGTACTTC. Translating it yields CASSLRGGRTKNIQYF.

This clonotype was detected only a few times. The chain links TRBV27 to TRBJ2-4, with a possible D match to TRBD2 (6 bases). The CDR3 loop spans 20 amino acids. CDR1 is MNHEY and CDR2 is SMNVEV in the germline V gene (reference sequence). Trimming removed 0 bases at V and 2 bases at J, with 23 bases between. The CDR3 spells CASSLSPLGGRRLTKNIQYF. CDR3 in DNA: TGTGCCAGCAGTTTATCGCCCTTGGGGGGTAGGCGGTTGACCAAAAACATTCAGTACTTC.

There are a few counts of this clonotype. This chain uses TRBV4-1 with TRBJ2-4; D may be TRBD1 (5 bases). Trimming stripped 4 bases from V and 4 bases from J, with 17 bases between. This CDR3 has 16 amino acids. CDR1 is MGHRA and CDR2 is YSYEKL in the germline V gene. CDR3 residues: CASSLDDRQNKNIQYF. The CDR3 DNA is TGCGCCAGCAGCCTAGACGATAGACAGAATAAAAACATTCAGTACTTC.

This clonotype was detected a few times. The V and J genes are TRBV9 and TRBJ2-7, with D possibly matching TRBD2 (6 bases). Trimming cost V 4 bases and J 5 bases, with 10 bases left between them. Germline CDR1 SGDLS, CDR2 YYNGEE. This CDR3 contains 12 residues. The CDR3 loop is CASSPGGNEQYF. The CDR3 bases are TGTGCCAGCAGCCCTGGCGGGAACGAGCAGTACTTC.

This clonotype was found a few times. The CDR3 nucleotides read TGTGCCATCAGTGCCTTGGCGGAGGAGCAGTACTTC. This sequence encodes CAISALAEEQYF. The chain links TRBV10-3 to TRBJ2-7, with unresolved D. Trimming removed 4 bases at V and 7 bases at J, with 11 bases between. The CDR3 is made up of 12 amino acids. CDR1 and CDR2 from the germline V gene are ENHRY and SYGVKD.

There are a few counts of this clonotype. The V and J genes are TRBV18 and TRBJ2-7, with 7 bases aligning to TRBD1. Germline CDR1 KGHSH, CDR2 LQKENI. Trimming cost V 1 base and J 0 bases; bases outside gene matches: 6. The CDR3 extends over 16 amino acids. The CDR3 region has the DNA TGTGCCAGCTCACCACGTGGGACAGTGAGCTCCTACGAGCAGTACTTC. Translating it yields CASSPRGTVSSYEQYF.

This clonotype turned up a few times. The rearrangement joins TRBV18 to TRBJ1-6; D may be TRBD1 (6 bases). This CDR3 region has 16 residues. V gave up 2 bases and J gave up 0 bases, with 8 bases separating them. The germline V gene has CDR1 KGHSH and CDR2 LQKENI. CDR3 sequence (DNA): TGTGCCAGCTCACCAGTGACAGGCTCCTATAATTCACCCCTCCACTTT. Encoded protein: CASSPVTGSYNSPLHF.

The chain links TRBV7-7 to TRBJ2-3, with unresolved D. The V gene lost 5 bases and the J gene lost 2 bases, with 11 bases spanning the gap. CDR1 is SSHAT and CDR2 is FNYEAQ in the germline V gene (reference sequence). The CDR3 contains 14 residues. CDR3 region: CASSKLSYTDTQYF. CDR3 in DNA: TGTGCCAGCAGCAAACTATCTTACACAGATACGCAGTATTTT.

This clonotype has just a few counts. The J gene is TRBJ2-4, the V gene TRBV20-1; no clear D gene. The CDR3 totals 11 residues. V was cut by 1 base and J by 11 bases, with 9 bases left in between. Germline CDR1 DFQATT, CDR2 SNEGSKA (reference sequence). The DNA of the CDR3 is TGCAGTGCTAGAGGATCAGGTCTTCAGTACTTC. It codes for CSARGSGLQYF.

This clonotype was detected only a few times. This chain joins TRBV18 and TRBJ2-7, with D maybe TRBD1 (5 bases). The germline V gene encodes CDR1 KGHSH and CDR2 LQKENI. V lost 2 bases, J lost 2 bases, and 7 bases lay in between. This CDR3 has 13 amino acids. CDR3 coding DNA: TGTGCCAGCTCACCAAAGGGGACCTACGAGCAGTACTTC. Its translation: CASSPKGTYEQYF.

The J gene is TRBJ2-1, the V gene TRBV10-3; 12 nucleotides align to TRBD2. V was clipped by 5 bases and J by 5 bases; unmatched bases: 4. This CDR3 is built from 15 residues. Germline assignment: CDR1 ENHRY and CDR2 SYGVKD. The CDR3 is CAISLLAGGHNEQFF. For the CDR3, the DNA is TGTGCCATCAGTCTCCTAGCGGGAGGGCACAATGAGCAGTTCTTC.

About this clonotype itself: Compared with germline, one end of the junction differs, possibly owing to a read error. The gene calls are TRBV12-3 or TRBV12-4 and TRBJ2-2; 11 nucleotides align to TRBD2. The CDR3 runs 15 residues. DNA for the CDR3: TGTGCCAGCAGCTTAGGTAGCGGGAGGGCCGGGGAGCTGTTTTTT. Residues: CASSLGSGRAGELFF.

This chain links TRBV5-1 with TRBJ2-2; D not resolved. Trimming removed 2 bases at V and 7 bases at J, with 6 bases between. Germline-derived CDR1 and CDR2 are SGHRS and YFSETQ. The CDR3 is made up of 12 amino acids. This CDR3 is CASSLVGGELFF. CDR3 coding DNA: TGCGCCAGCAGCTTAGTCGGCGGGGAGCTGTTTTTT. Full variable domain (outside the CDR3, taken from reference TRBV5-1 and TRBJ2-2): KAGVTQTPRYLIKTRGQQVTLSCSPISGHRSVSWYQQTPGQGLQFLFEYFSETQRNKGNFPGRFSGRQFSNSRSEMNVSTLELGDSALYLCASSLVGGELFFGEGSRLTVL.

The chain carries TRBV5-1 and TRBJ2-7; D could derive from TRBD1 or TRBD2 (6 bases each). Between the trimmed V and J ends, which lost 0 bases and 1 base, there was a span of 11 bases. The CDR3 is made up of 15 amino acids. Germline lookup yields CDR1 SGHRS and CDR2 YFSETQ. The CDR3 DNA follows: TGCGCCAGCAGCTTGGAACAGGGAGGATCCTACGAGCAGTACTTC. Encoded protein: CASSLEQGGSYEQYF.

V gene TRBV10-3 combines with J gene TRBJ2-1; 9 positions agree with TRBD1. J lost 6 bases, V lost 5 bases, and 8 bases had no gene match. The germline CDR1 and CDR2 sequences are ENHRY and SYGVKD. The CDR3 has 15 amino acids. In nucleotides, the CDR3 is TGTGCCATCAGTTCCGGGACAGGGAACCCCAATGAGCAGTTCTTC. Encoded protein: CAISSGTGNPNEQFF.

This clonotype was counted between two and nine times. J is TRBJ2-7 and V is TRBV11-2; 7 bases map to TRBD2. The CDR3 sequence is 15 residues long. Trimming removed 5 bases from V and 1 base from J; junction bases left unmatched: 8. Germline V gene lookup returns CDR1 SGHAT and CDR2 FQNNGV. DNA for the CDR3: TGTGCCAGCAGCCCGGGGGGAATAGCATCCTACGAGCAGTACTTC. Translated, it gives CASSPGGIASYEQYF.

The chain employs TRBV28 and TRBJ2-7, with 9 bases lining up with TRBD1. The CDR3 contains 15 residues. The trim removed 1 base at V and 6 bases at J, leaving 7 bases unmatched. Per the germline V gene, CDR1 is MDHEN and CDR2 is SYDVKM. CDR3 protein: CASSLFPGQGSEQYF. In DNA, the CDR3 is TGTGCCAGCAGTTTATTCCCGGGACAGGGATCCGAGCAGTACTTC.